The 6 T cell receptor delta chains listed next were all sequenced from one sample in a study of TRDV2 sequences in healthy donors. TCRdb redid clone calling on the PCR reads using CATT. The sample lists a few thousand delta-chain clones; roughly three fifths were seen once. The sequenced sample was Vd2+ gamma-delta T cells from blood. All receptors come from a human donor in good health.

The V and J genes are TRDV2 and TRDJ1, with 7 bases fitting TRDD3. Per germline, CDR1 GEAIGNYY and CDR2 EKD. V lost 3 bases, J lost 2 bases, and 5 bases stayed unmatched. This CDR3 contains 14 residues. Here the CDR3 DNA reads TGTGCCTGTGACTCCCTGGGGATAACCGATAAACTCATCTTT. Translating gives CACDSLGITDKLIF.

The chain combines TRDV2 with TRDJ1, with TRDD3 identical over 8 bases. The junction had 10 bases not matched to a gene; V was cut back by 2 bases and J by 0 bases. Germline-derived CDR1 and CDR2 are GEAIGNYY and EKD. CDR3 size: 17 residues. The CDR3 protein is CACDKLGEEAYTDKLIF. In DNA, the CDR3 is TGTGCCTGTGACAAGCTGGGGGAGGAGGCGTACACCGATAAACTCATCTTT.

This clone was observed a single time. Possible read error: a much larger clone is one base away. The chain joins TRDV2 to TRDJ1; 8 nucleotides agree with TRDD3. The V segment lost 0 bases and the J segment 0 bases; nucleotides outside the gene matches: 17. Germline CDR1 GEAIGNYY, CDR2 EKD. The CDR3 has 20 residues. The CDR3 DNA reads as TGTGCCTGTGACACCCTCACCCAACTGGGGGGTAGTGTGTACACCGATAAACTCATCTTT. It specifies CACDTLTQLGGSVYTDKLIF.

There are a few counts of this clone. The V and J genes are TRDV2 and TRDJ1, with D perhaps TRDD3 (5 bases). The V gene lost 0 bases and the J gene lost 3 bases, with 13 bases spanning the gap. The CDR3 extends over 15 amino acids. In germline, CDR1 is GEAIGNYY, CDR2 EKD. The CDR3 sequence: CACDTLGPGADKLIF. The CDR3 DNA is TGTGCCTGTGACACCCTGGGACCGGGGGCCGATAAACTCATCTTT.

This clone showed up just a few times. The chain is built from TRDV2 and TRDJ3, with TRDD3 matching over 9 bases. There are 20 residues in the CDR3. The junction had 11 bases not matched to a gene; V was cut back by 2 bases and J by 1 base. The V gene's germline CDR1 is GEAIGNYY and CDR2 EKD. Written as DNA, the CDR3 is TGTGCCTGTGACAACGTGGGGGATAGTGGAGGATCCTGGGACACCCGACAGATGTTTTTC. This encodes CACDNVGDSGGSWDTRQMFF.

The chain employs TRDV2 and TRDJ1; no firm D call. CDR3 length: 16 residues. Per the germline V gene, CDR1 is GEAIGNYY and CDR2 is EKD. V lost 1 base and J lost 0, with 14 bases in between. CDR3 amino acids: CACDTLASQNTDKLIF. CDR3 in DNA: TGTGCCTGTGACACTTTAGCATCCCAAAACACCGATAAACTCATCTTT.